This TCR beta chain was recorded in a study of OX40 agonist ivuxolimab in advanced cancers. The CDR3 spans 17 residues. V lost 0 bases and J lost 6; bases outside the gene matches: 10. Germline lookup yields CDR1 SGDLS and CDR2 YYNGEE. The method was immunoSEQ multiplex PCR; TCRdb's version includes in-frame clones alone and lacks a portion of them. Of about 45,000 clones in the sample, more than 80% were seen once. Sample: CD4+ or CD8+ T cells sorted from blood, taken in a trial of the OX40 agonist ivuxolimab. The rearrangement joins TRBV9 to TRBJ2-1; 9 bases line up with TRBD2. This sequence was found in an adult with an advanced solid tumor such as melanoma, head and neck, liver or kidney cancer. Written as DNA, the CDR3 is TGTGCCAGCAGCGTAGGGGCCTTAGCGGGAGACGGCAATGAGCAGTTCTTC. Its protein is CASSVGALAGDGNEQFF.